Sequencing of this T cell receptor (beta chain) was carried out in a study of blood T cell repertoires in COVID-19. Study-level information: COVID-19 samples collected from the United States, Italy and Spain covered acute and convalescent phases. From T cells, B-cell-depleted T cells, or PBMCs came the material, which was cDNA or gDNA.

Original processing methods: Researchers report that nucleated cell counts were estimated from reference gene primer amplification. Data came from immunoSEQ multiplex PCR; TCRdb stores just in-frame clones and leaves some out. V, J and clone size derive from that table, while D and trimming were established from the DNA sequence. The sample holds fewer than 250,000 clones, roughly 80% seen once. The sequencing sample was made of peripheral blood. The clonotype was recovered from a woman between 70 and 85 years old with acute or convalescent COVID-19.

CDR3 bases: TGTGCCACCAGCAGAGGACGGGATCAGCCCCAGCATTTT. This sequence encodes CATSRGRDQPQHF. The rearrangement joins TRBV15 to TRBJ1-5, with D unclear. Looked up from germline, CDR1 is LNHNV and CDR2 is YYDKDF (reference sequence). The CDR3 has 13 amino acids. V was shortened by 1 base and J by 5 bases, with 6 bases between the two germline ends.